This entry is about one T cell receptor (beta chain). Its antigen is currently not known. Base-call qualities are not available, and no considerably larger clone is one nucleotide away. The CDR3 starts with the cysteine, ends with the phenylalanine, and has 15 residues. The CDR3 DNA has 45 bases and is translated from base 1. V is shortened by 3 bases, J by 4 bases, and the region joining them spans 12 bases. The CDR1 and CDR2 encoded by the germline V gene are KGHDR and SFDVKD. The immunoSEQ Assay, a bias-controlled multiplex PCR, was used to amplify TCRbeta CDR3 regions from genomic DNA. Per the authors' processing: Nucleated cell counts per sample were estimated from amplification of reference gene primers within the assay. To quantify the absolute abundance of each unique TCRbeta CDR3 rearrangement, sequence reads were collapsed and filtered. For each sample, productive Simpson clonality was calculated as the square root of Simpson's diversity index over productive rearrangements. TCRdb re-hosts the immuneACCESS table, in-frame sequences only. Its copies lack some clones; in the studies checked, an unresolved V gene accounts for under half of them, and the cause for the rest is not known. V and J calls and clone size are those listed in that table; D and trimming were worked out from the DNA. The sample includes about 100,000 clones, with 90% to 95% observed a single time. The ten largest clones represent roughly 0.99% of the sample.

The collaborating institutions used their own protocols to collect whole blood in K2EDTA tubes. For TCRbeta analysis, collaborators shipped samples as frozen whole blood, isolated PBMCs, or DNA extracted from either of those sample types. The data stem from a study of blood T cell repertoires in COVID-19 (dated by TCRdb to between 2020 and 2021). With respect to the entire study: The collaborator samples originated in the United States, Italy and Spain and spanned the acute and convalescent phases of COVID-19. The material from the prospective study consisted of cDNA or gDNA derived from T cells, B-cell-depleted T cells, or PBMCs. The dataset comprised deeply sampled blood TCRbeta repertoires from subjects exposed to, actively infected with, or recovered from COVID-19. The repertoires were made available in a free public database intended to serve as a resource for research on the immune response to SARS-CoV-2. The samples were drawn from two sources: the first 160 participants of the ongoing ImmuneRACE study, and 1,200 or so subjects contributed by 6 global collaborators. The sample metadata nearly always contained a de-identified subject ID, COVID-19 status, age in years and sex. Where available, HLA class I and class II types were taken from metadata supplied by the sample provider and were not determined by assay-based typing. Paper-wide results and their limitations: How much clinical and demographic metadata was included differed by source and by participant, and the metadata was provided uncurated.

The sequencing sample was made of peripheral blood. In this chain, TRBV24-1 is recombined with TRBJ2-1; a tentative D call is TRBD1 (6 bases match). The receptor comes from a man in his sixties with acute or convalescent COVID-19. The nucleotide sequence is TGTGCCACCAGTGATCCTCGGGACACATACAATGAGCAGTTCTTC. Translated, it gives CATSDPRDTYNEQFF.